This T cell receptor (beta chain) was captured in a study of cytomegalovirus exposure and HLA in healthy donors. General observations from the study: There were reportedly fewer N-insertions in an Asian-associated ancestry cluster than the approximately 670-donor mean, in a later analysis. Information on immune exposure was restricted to one variable (CMV serostatus).

CDR3 length: 14 residues. Trimming stripped 10 bases from V and 0 bases from J, with 13 bases between. Germline V gene data show CDR1 as ENHRY and CDR2 as SYGVKD. Nominally healthy donors provided the samples, though records likely missed some immune exposures. Both 60 Vbeta primers and 13 Jbeta primers went into the PCR. TCRdb's table, derived via immunoSEQ multiplex PCR, lists solely in-frame clones and lacks some. The repertoire holds 250,000 to 350,000 clones, 80% seen once, with about 0.28% in the top ten. Regarding this clone: What it binds is unknown.

The J gene is TRBJ1-3, the V gene TRBV10-3; no clear D. The sample taken for sequencing was PBMCs. The TCR was taken from a girl aged 2 to 10 in good health and CMV-seronegative. Written as DNA, the CDR3 is TGTGCCACAACCCCCCGGGGCTCTGGAAACACCATATATTTT. It is translated as CATTPRGSGNTIYF.